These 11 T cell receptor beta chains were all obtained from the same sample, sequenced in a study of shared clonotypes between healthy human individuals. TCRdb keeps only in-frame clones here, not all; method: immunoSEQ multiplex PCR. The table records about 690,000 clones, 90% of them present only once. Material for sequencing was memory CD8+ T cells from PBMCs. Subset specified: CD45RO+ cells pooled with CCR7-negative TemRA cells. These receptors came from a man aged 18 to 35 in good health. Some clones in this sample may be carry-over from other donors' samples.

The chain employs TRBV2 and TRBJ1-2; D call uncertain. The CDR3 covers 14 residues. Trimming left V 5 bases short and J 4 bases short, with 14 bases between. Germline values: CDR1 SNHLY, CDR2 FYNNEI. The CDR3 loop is CASSPRDTTYGYTF. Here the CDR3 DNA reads TGTGCCAGCAGTCCCCGGGATACGACCTATGGCTACACCTTC.

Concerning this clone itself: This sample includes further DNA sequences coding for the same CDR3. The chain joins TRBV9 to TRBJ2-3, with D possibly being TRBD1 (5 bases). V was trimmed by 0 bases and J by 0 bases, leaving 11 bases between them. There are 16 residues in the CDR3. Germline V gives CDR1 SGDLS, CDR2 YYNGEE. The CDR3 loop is CASSVGGGTSTDTQYF. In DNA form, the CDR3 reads TGTGCCAGCAGCGTAGGGGGCGGAACCAGCACAGATACGCAGTATTTT.

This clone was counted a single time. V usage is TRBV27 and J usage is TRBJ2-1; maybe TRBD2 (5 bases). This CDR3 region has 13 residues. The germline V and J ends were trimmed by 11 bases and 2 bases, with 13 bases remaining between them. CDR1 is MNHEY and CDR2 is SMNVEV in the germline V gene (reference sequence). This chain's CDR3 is CAVGAWAYNEQFF. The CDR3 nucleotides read TGTGCCGTGGGAGCCTGGGCCTACAATGAGCAGTTCTTC.

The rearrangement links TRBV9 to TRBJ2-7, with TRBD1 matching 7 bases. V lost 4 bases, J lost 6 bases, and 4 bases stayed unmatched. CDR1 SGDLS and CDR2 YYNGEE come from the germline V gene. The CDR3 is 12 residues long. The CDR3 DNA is TGTGCCAGCAGCACGACAGGGCGCGAGCAGTACTTC. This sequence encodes CASSTTGREQYF.

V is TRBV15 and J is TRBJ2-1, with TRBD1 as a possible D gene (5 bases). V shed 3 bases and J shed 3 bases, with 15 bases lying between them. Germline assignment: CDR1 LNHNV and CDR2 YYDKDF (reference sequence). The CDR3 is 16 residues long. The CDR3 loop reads CATSSDREGDYNEQFF. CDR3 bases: TGTGCCACCAGCAGTGACAGAGAAGGGGACTACAATGAGCAGTTCTTC.

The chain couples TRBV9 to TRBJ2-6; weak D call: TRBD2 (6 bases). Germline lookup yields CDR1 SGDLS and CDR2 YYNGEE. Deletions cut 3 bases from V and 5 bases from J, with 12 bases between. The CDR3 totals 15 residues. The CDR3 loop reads CASSAGGSWANVLTF. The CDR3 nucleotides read TGTGCCAGCAGCGCTGGAGGGTCTTGGGCCAACGTCCTGACTTTC.

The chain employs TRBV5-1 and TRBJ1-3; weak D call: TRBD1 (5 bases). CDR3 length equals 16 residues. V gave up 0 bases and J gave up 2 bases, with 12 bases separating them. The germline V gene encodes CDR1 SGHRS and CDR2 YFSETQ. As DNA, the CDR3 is TGCGCCAGCAGCTTGGGGGCGAGGGACCCTGGAAACACCATATATTTT. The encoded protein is CASSLGARDPGNTIYF. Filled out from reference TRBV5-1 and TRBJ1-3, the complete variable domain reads KAGVTQTPRYLIKTRGQQVTLSCSPISGHRSVSWYQQTPGQGLQFLFEYFSETQRNKGNFPGRFSGRQFSNSRSEMNVSTLELGDSALYLCASSLGARDPGNTIYFGEGSWLTVV.

CDR3 bases: TGCGCCAGCAGCCCGGAAAGACAGTTAGAGTTCTACGAGCAGTACTTC. Translating it yields CASSPERQLEFYEQYF. This chain connects TRBV4-3 to TRBJ2-7; D might be TRBD1 (5 bases). Between the trimmed V and J ends, which lost 4 bases and 3 bases, there was a span of 19 bases. CDR1 is LGHNA and CDR2 is YSLEER in the germline V gene. This CDR3 contains 16 residues.

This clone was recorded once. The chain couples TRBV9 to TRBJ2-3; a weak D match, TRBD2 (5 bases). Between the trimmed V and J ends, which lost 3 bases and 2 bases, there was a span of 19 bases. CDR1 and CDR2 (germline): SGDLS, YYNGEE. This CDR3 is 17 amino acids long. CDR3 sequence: CASSAPRFSADTDTQYF. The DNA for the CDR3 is TGTGCCAGCAGCGCCCCCCGGTTTAGCGCGGACACAGATACGCAGTATTTT.

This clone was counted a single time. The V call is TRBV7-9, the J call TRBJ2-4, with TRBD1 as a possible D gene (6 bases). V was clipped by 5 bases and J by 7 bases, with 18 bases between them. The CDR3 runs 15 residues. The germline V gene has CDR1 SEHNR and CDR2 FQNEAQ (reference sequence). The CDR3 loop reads CASSGSITGLNIQYF. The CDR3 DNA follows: TGTGCCAGCAGCGGGTCAATTACAGGGTTGAACATTCAGTACTTC.

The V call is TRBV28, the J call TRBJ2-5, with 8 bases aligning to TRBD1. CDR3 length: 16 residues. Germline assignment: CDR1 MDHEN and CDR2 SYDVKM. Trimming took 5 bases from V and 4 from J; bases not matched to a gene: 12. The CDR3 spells CASSRLQQGERETQYF. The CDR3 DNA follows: TGTGCCAGCAGTCGCCTCCAACAGGGGGAGCGAGAGACCCAGTACTTC.